The 24 T cell receptor beta chains below were found in one sample sequenced in a study of OX40 agonist ivuxolimab in advanced cancers. The assay was immunoSEQ multiplex PCR, and TCRdb's table has in-frame clones only and misses some. The sample gives around 57,000 clones, 75% to 85% of which show up once; 2.4% is in the top ten. Here the sequenced sample was CD4+ or CD8+ T cells sorted from blood, taken in a trial of the OX40 agonist ivuxolimab. These receptors were taken from an adult with an advanced solid tumor such as melanoma, head and neck, liver or kidney cancer.

This clone has more than one count but fewer than ten. The chain combines TRBV6-5 with TRBJ1-6; 8 bases are shared with TRBD1. Germline-derived CDR1 and CDR2 are MNHEY and SVGAGI. This CDR3 has 12 amino acids. V was pared by 5 bases and J by 13 bases, with 4 bases of the junction left unmatched. In nucleotides, the CDR3 is TGTGCCAGCAGTGACAGGGGATATCCCCTCCACTTT. It translates to CASSDRGYPLHF.

The CDR3 sequence: CANTSWGRVYEQYF. The CDR3 DNA follows: TGTGCCAACACCTCCTGGGGCAGGGTCTACGAGCAGTACTTC. The V call is TRBV19, the J call TRBJ2-7; D possibly corresponds to TRBD1 (5 bases). V lost 10 bases to trimming and J lost 3 bases, with 19 bases between them. Germline loops: CDR1 LNHDA, CDR2 SQIVND (reference sequence). The CDR3 length is 14 residues. Looking up the rest from reference TRBV19 and TRBJ2-7 gives the full variable domain: DGGITQSPKYLFRKEGQNVTLSCEQNLNHDAMYWYRQDPGQGLRLIYYSQIVNDFQKGDIAEGYSVSREKKESFPLTVTSAQKNPTAFYLCANTSWGRVYEQYFGPGTRLTVT.

J is TRBJ1-6 and V is TRBV6-5, with D possibly being TRBD1 (6 bases). Looked up from germline, CDR1 is MNHEY and CDR2 is SVGAGI. This CDR3 is 15 amino acids long. V lost 0 bases to trimming and J lost 10 bases, with 13 bases between them. CDR3 amino acids: CASSYSGQRGSPLHF. CDR3 nucleotide sequence: TGTGCCAGCAGTTACTCGGGACAAAGGGGATCACCCCTCCACTTT.

The CDR3 DNA is TGTGCCAGCTCAACGTTCCAGGGAGATGGGGAGACCCAGTACTTC. It encodes CASSTFQGDGETQYF. The chain recombines TRBV18 with TRBJ2-5; D may match TRBD1 or TRBD2 (5 bases each). The V gene's germline CDR1 is KGHSH and CDR2 LQKENI. V lost 5 bases and J lost 5, with 18 bases in between. The CDR3 spans 15 residues. Combining the CDR3 with reference TRBV18 and TRBJ2-5 gives the whole variable domain NAGVMQNPRHLVRRRGQEARLRCSPMKGHSHVYWYRQLPEEGLKFMVYLQKENIIDESGMPKERFSAEFPKEGPSILRIQQVVRGDSAAYFCASSTFQGDGETQYFGPGTRLLVL.

The chain uses TRBV9 and TRBJ1-1; possibly TRBD1 for D (6 bases). Trimming pared 0 bases from V and 0 bases from J, leaving 12 bases between. The CDR3 consists of 16 residues. Per the germline V gene, CDR1 is SGDLS and CDR2 is YYNGEE. CDR3 nucleotide sequence: TGTGCCAGCAGCGTAGCGGCAGGGGCTCTGAACACTGAAGCTTTCTTT. This codes for CASSVAAGALNTEAFF.

The V gene is TRBV7-2, the J gene TRBJ2-5, with D perhaps matching TRBD2 (5 bases). V gave up 2 bases and J gave up 2 bases, with 9 bases separating them. Germline values: CDR1 SGHTA, CDR2 FQGNSA. The CDR3 spans 14 residues. The CDR3 region has the DNA TGTGCCAGCAGCTTAAGCCGGGGTCAAGAGACCCAGTACTTC. Amino acids: CASSLSRGQETQYF.

V usage is TRBV7-2 and J usage is TRBJ1-6, with D possibly matching TRBD1 (6 bases). The CDR3 has 15 residues. Germline CDR1 is SGHTA and CDR2 is FQGNSA. Trimming took off 5 bases at V and 7 bases at J, with 15 bases between the two ends. CDR3: CASSRNIGGNSPLHF. The CDR3 nucleotides read TGTGCCAGCAGCCGCAACATTGGGGGCAATTCACCCCTCCACTTT. The complete variable domain, with remaining parts taken from reference TRBV7-2 and TRBJ1-6, reads GAGVSQSPSNKVTEKGKDVELRCDPISGHTALYWYRQSLGQGLEFLIYFQGNSAPDKSGLPSDRFSAERTGGSVSTLTIQRTQQEDSAVYLCASSRNIGGNSPLHFGNGTRLTVT.

This clone has more than one count but fewer than ten. CDR3 sequence reads: CASSGLGYRGNTIYF. For the CDR3, the DNA is TGTGCTAGTTCGGGGCTAGGGTATCGCGGAAACACCATATATTTT. The chain carries TRBV12-5 and TRBJ1-3; a weak D match, TRBD1 (5 bases). The germline gives CDR1 LGHNT, CDR2 FRNRAP. The CDR3 has 15 residues. Trimming removed 8 bases from V and 4 bases from J, with 18 bases in between.

The chain recombines TRBV5-6 with TRBJ1-6, with 7 bases lining up with TRBD1. The germline gives CDR1 SGHDT, CDR2 YYEEEE. The J segment lost 0 bases and the V segment lost 4 bases, leaving 13 bases of the junction unmatched. CDR3 length: 19 amino acids. This CDR3 is CASSPRRTGQSSYNSPLHF. As DNA, the CDR3 is TGTGCCAGCAGCCCGAGGAGGACGGGACAGAGCTCCTATAATTCACCCCTCCACTTT.

The V and J genes are TRBV19 and TRBJ1-1, with D hard to call. Trimming removed 7 bases from V and 11 bases from J, with 17 bases in between. Germline assignment: CDR1 LNHDA and CDR2 SQIVND (reference sequence). This CDR3 is built from 12 residues. The CDR3 loop is CASNSGFPEAFF. CDR3 in DNA: TGTGCCAGTAATTCCGGGTTTCCCGAGGCTTTCTTT.

This chain links TRBV28 with TRBJ2-3; D possibly corresponds to TRBD1 (6 bases). This CDR3 region has 15 residues. Germline CDR1 MDHEN, CDR2 SYDVKM. With 5 bases removed from V and 0 bases from J, the gap between germline ends came to 12 bases. The CDR3: CASSLAGDSTDTQYF. The CDR3 coding sequence is TGTGCCAGCAGTCTTGCAGGGGACAGCACAGATACGCAGTATTTT.

This chain joins TRBV19 and TRBJ1-1; perhaps TRBD1 as D (5 bases). This CDR3 has 13 residues. With 10 bases removed from V and 5 bases from J, the gap between germline ends came to 17 bases. In germline, CDR1 is LNHDA, CDR2 SQIVND (reference sequence). CDR3 in DNA: TGTGCCACCCTAAGCGTTGGGGGGACTGAAGCTTTCTTT. Translating gives CATLSVGGTEAFF.

This sequence joins TRBV13 and TRBJ1-6, with D unresolved. There are 12 residues in the CDR3. V was cut by 5 bases and J by 11 bases, with 10 bases left in between. Germline V gene data show CDR1 as PRHDT and CDR2 as FYEKMQ (reference sequence). The CDR3 bases are TGTGCCAGCAGCCGGAGCGGTCCACCCCTCCACTTT. It translates to CASSRSGPPLHF.

This chain connects TRBV6-4 to TRBJ2-2; unclear D gene. Germline V lookup: CDR1 MRHNA, CDR2 SNTAGT. The CDR3 is 13 residues long. Trimming took off 3 bases at V and 3 bases at J, with 5 bases between the two ends. The CDR3: CASSEQHTGELFF. The DNA for the CDR3 is TGTGCCAGCAGTGAACAGCACACCGGGGAGCTGTTTTTT.

This chain uses TRBV7-2 with TRBJ2-5; no reliable D call. The CDR3 totals 15 residues. Germline assignment: CDR1 SGHTA and CDR2 FQGNSA. V shed 1 base and J shed 7 bases, with 16 bases lying between them. In DNA, the CDR3 is TGTGCCAGCAGCTTAGGGGGTTCCCTCCGAGGGACCCAGTACTTC. Its translation: CASSLGGSLRGTQYF.

The rearrangement uses TRBV7-8 and TRBJ1-1; 10 bases agree with TRBD1. Germline V gene lookup returns CDR1 SGHVS and CDR2 FQNEAQ. The CDR3 is 18 residues long. J lost 6 bases, V lost 4 bases, and 17 bases had no gene match. The CDR3 region is CASSWGGQGRLVMAEAFF. The CDR3 DNA sequence: TGTGCCAGCAGCTGGGGGGGACAGGGGCGCCTCGTGATGGCTGAAGCTTTCTTT.

V usage is TRBV25-1 and J usage is TRBJ2-5; tentatively, D is TRBD1 or TRBD2 (5 bases each). There are 16 residues in the CDR3. Germline V gene sequence: CDR1 MGHDK, CDR2 SYGVNS. V lost 1 base and J 5 bases, leaving 17 bases between the germline ends. CDR3: CASSESSGTPGETQYF. The DNA for the CDR3 is TGTGCCAGCAGTGAATCTTCCGGGACGCCTGGGGAGACCCAGTACTTC.

This clone was seen a single time. The V call is TRBV18, the J call TRBJ1-3; D is unclear. V was shortened by 4 bases and J by 0 bases, with 13 bases between the two germline ends. Germline CDR1 is KGHSH and CDR2 is LQKENI. This CDR3 contains 16 residues. CDR3 sequence: CASSHLTPSSGNTIYF. For the CDR3, the DNA is TGTGCCAGCTCACATTTAACACCGAGCTCTGGAAACACCATATATTTT.

This rearrangement joins TRBV9 to TRBJ2-1, with D perhaps matching TRBD2 (7 bases). V was shortened by 1 base and J by 2 bases, with 10 bases between the two germline ends. CDR1 SGDLS and CDR2 YYNGEE come from the germline V gene. The CDR3 sequence is 15 residues long. The CDR3 here is CASSVSGGTYNEQFF. The CDR3 DNA sequence: TGTGCCAGCAGCGTATCGGGGGGCACCTACAATGAGCAGTTCTTC. The whole variable domain, filled in from reference TRBV9 and TRBJ2-1, reads DSGVTQTPKHLITATGQRVTLRCSPRSGDLSVYWYQQSLDQGLQFLIQYYNGEERAKGNILERFSAQQFPDLHSELNLSSLELGDSALYFCASSVSGGTYNEQFFGPGTRLTVL.

The chain employs TRBV29-1 and TRBJ2-5; 7 positions agree with TRBD1. This CDR3 has 12 residues. Germline V gene lookup returns CDR1 SQVTM and CDR2 ANQGSEA. J gave up 5 bases and V 8 bases, and 8 bases lay outside the gene matches. The CDR3 here is CSLKTGSETQYF. CDR3 bases: TGCAGCCTGAAGACAGGGAGCGAGACCCAGTACTTC.

V and J are TRBV9 and TRBJ2-3, with 8 bases lining up with TRBD2. The J segment lost 2 bases and the V segment lost 0 bases, leaving 8 bases of the junction unmatched. The CDR3 totals 17 residues. Germline CDR1 is SGDLS and CDR2 is YYNGEE. CDR3: CASSVVDSGANTDTQYF. Here the CDR3 DNA reads TGTGCCAGCAGCGTAGTCGATAGCGGGGCCAACACAGATACGCAGTATTTT.

This chain connects TRBV7-2 to TRBJ1-6; D unclear. CDR3 length: 14 residues. Trimming shortened V by 1 base and J by 7 bases, and 8 bases separated the two germline ends. Germline CDR1 SGHTA, CDR2 FQGNSA. The CDR3 DNA sequence: TGTGCCAGCAGCTTAGGCCCAGTGAATTCACCCCTCCACTTT. Amino acids: CASSLGPVNSPLHF.

The chain joins TRBV5-1 to TRBJ1-2; D is uncertain. The length of the CDR3 is 15 residues. Looked up from germline, CDR1 is SGHRS and CDR2 is YFSETQ. Trimming took off 0 bases at V and 0 bases at J, with 9 bases between the two ends. The CDR3 here is CASSLEAASNYGYTF. The CDR3, as DNA: TGCGCCAGCAGCTTGGAGGCGGCCTCTAACTATGGCTACACCTTC.

V is TRBV6-5 and J is TRBJ1-1, with D uncertain. V lost 6 bases to trimming and J lost 0 bases, with 11 bases between them. Germline CDR1 MNHEY, CDR2 SVGAGI. This CDR3 spans 14 amino acids. CDR3 amino acids: CASSPGRVNTEAFF. DNA of the CDR3: TGTGCCAGCAGCCCCGGGCGGGTGAACACTGAAGCTTTCTTT.